This T cell receptor (beta chain) was profiled in a study of T-cell memory formation after mild COVID-19. The sample holds a few counts of this clonotype. Its antigen is as yet unknown. J lost 2 bases, V lost 6 bases, and 9 bases had no gene match. From germline, CDR1 is DFQATT and CDR2 SNEGSKA (reference sequence). The CDR3 consists of 14 residues. Overall study results and limits: Second-wave clones peaking on day 37 lacked confirmed SARS-CoV-2 specificity. Pre-infection memory contained some responding clones, which suggested that cross-reactive memory had joined.

Via MiXCR, TCRdb re-called the 5' RACE reads, giving one row per CDR3 protein. The sample contains around 320,000 distinct CDR3 sequences, 25% to 30% of which appear only once. V usage is TRBV20-1 and J usage is TRBJ1-1; 7 positions agree with TRBD1. Sequenced: PBMCs or a T cell subset sorted from them (not recorded which). The source is an adult woman who had mild COVID-19 (a few samples of this study predate the infection). Cell type and time point are not known. For the CDR3, the DNA is TGCAGTGCGCCGCAGGGGGACCTTAACACTGAAGCTTTCTTT. It is translated as CSAPQGDLNTEAFF.